The 9 T cell receptor beta chains below come from one sample, sequenced in a study of OX40 agonist ivuxolimab in advanced cancers. TCRdb's copy holds only in-frame clones and misses some; the assay was immunoSEQ multiplex PCR. The sample holds some 100,000 clones, about 85% seen once. Sequencing used CD4+ or CD8+ T cells sorted from blood, obtained in a trial of the OX40 agonist ivuxolimab. These TCRs come from an adult with an advanced solid tumor such as melanoma, head and neck, liver or kidney cancer.

This clone turned up a few times. The rearrangement links TRBV6-1 to TRBJ2-5; D not resolved. The germline V gene has CDR1 MNHNS and CDR2 SASEGT. The CDR3 sequence is 15 residues long. The V end was cut by 1 base, the J end by 2 bases, with 11 bases between. CDR3 in amino acids: CASSEGGRWQETQYF. The CDR3 nucleotides are TGTGCCAGCAGTGAAGGAGGACGCTGGCAAGAGACCCAGTACTTC.

The rearrangement uses TRBV5-1 and TRBJ2-2; weak D call: TRBD1 (6 bases). The V end lost 0 bases, the J end lost 1 base, and 13 bases lay between the germline ends. CDR1 SGHRS and CDR2 YFSETQ come from the germline V gene. The CDR3 is 17 residues long. CDR3 in DNA: TGCGCCAGCAGCTTGGATGCAACAGGGTTGAACACCGGGGAGCTGTTTTTT. Protein: CASSLDATGLNTGELFF. The full variable domain, in which reference TRBV5-1 and TRBJ2-2 provide the parts outside the CDR3, is KAGVTQTPRYLIKTRGQQVTLSCSPISGHRSVSWYQQTPGQGLQFLFEYFSETQRNKGNFPGRFSGRQFSNSRSEMNVSTLELGDSALYLCASSLDATGLNTGELFFGEGSRLTVL.

This chain joins TRBV4-1 and TRBJ1-4; TRBD1 agrees at 10 bases. Unmatched junction bases numbered 3, after V lost 4 bases and J lost 1 base. Germline V gene lookup returns CDR1 MGHRA and CDR2 YSYEKL. The CDR3 runs to 16 residues. DNA for the CDR3: TGCGCCAGCAGCCCCGGACAGGGGGGAACTAATGAAAAACTGTTTTTT. Translating it yields CASSPGQGGTNEKLFF.

The chain joins TRBV4-1 to TRBJ2-3; 7 bases map to TRBD2. V dropped 3 bases and J dropped 2; count of bases not matched to a gene: 2. Germline loops: CDR1 MGHRA, CDR2 YSYEKL. This CDR3 has 14 amino acids. CDR3 DNA sequence: TGCGCCAGCAGCCATGGGGGGGACACAGATACGCAGTATTTT. Translated, it gives CASSHGGDTDTQYF.

The J gene is TRBJ2-7, the V gene TRBV4-2, with 11 bases matching TRBD1. The J segment lost 4 bases and the V segment lost 0 bases, leaving 5 bases of the junction unmatched. Germline V gene lookup returns CDR1 LGHNA and CDR2 YNFKEQ. CDR3 length: 16 amino acids. The CDR3 sequence is CASSQDTGTGGYEQYF. CDR3 sequence (DNA): TGTGCCAGCAGCCAAGATACCGGGACAGGGGGGTACGAGCAGTACTTC.

The CDR3 sequence: CASSAGQVGNTEAFF. The CDR3, as DNA: TGTGCCAGCAGCGCGGGACAGGTAGGGAACACTGAAGCTTTCTTT. The chain uses TRBV9 and TRBJ1-1; TRBD1 matches at 8 bases. The CDR3 has 15 amino acids. The germline V gene encodes CDR1 SGDLS and CDR2 YYNGEE. Losses at the gene ends were 3 bases for V and 1 base for J; bases not matched to a gene: 5.

This clone has more than one count but fewer than ten. This chain uses TRBV18 with TRBJ1-5, with D possibly TRBD1 on 5 matching bases. Per the germline V gene, CDR1 is KGHSH and CDR2 is LQKENI. Trimming removed 3 bases at V and 6 bases at J, with 12 bases between. CDR3 length equals 14 residues. CDR3 sequence (DNA): TGTGCCAGCTCACCGGGCGGGGCGGGTCAGCCCCAGCATTTT. Translation gives CASSPGGAGQPQHF.

The V and J genes are TRBV5-5 and TRBJ1-5; no firm D call. V was pared by 1 base and J by 3 bases, with 14 bases between. The CDR3 spans 16 residues. In germline, CDR1 is SGHKS, CDR2 YYEKEE (reference sequence). The DNA for the CDR3 is TGTGCCAGCAGCTTGATAGGGAGGAGCCACAATCAGCCCCAGCATTTT. Translation: CASSLIGRSHNQPQHF. Full variable domain (outside the CDR3, taken from reference TRBV5-5 and TRBJ1-5): DAGVTQSPTHLIKTRGQQVTLRCSPISGHKSVSWYQQVLGQGPQFIFQYYEKEERGRGNFPDRFSARQFPNYSSELNVNALLLGDSALYLCASSLIGRSHNQPQHFGDGTRLSIL.

The chain is built from TRBV7-2 and TRBJ2-1; 7 positions match TRBD2. The CDR3 extends over 14 amino acids. Germline assignment: CDR1 SGHTA and CDR2 FQGNSA. J gave up 8 bases and V 4 bases, and 8 bases lay outside the gene matches. The CDR3 loop is CASSSHQGGDEQFF. The CDR3 region has the DNA TGTGCCAGCAGCTCGCACCAGGGAGGGGATGAGCAGTTCTTC.